One sample yielded the 16 T cell receptor beta chains listed below, sequenced in a study of blood T cell repertoires in COVID-19. Repertoires were generated with immunoSEQ multiplex PCR, while TCRdb's copy carries only in-frame clones and drops some. The sample lists some 350,000 clones, roughly nine tenths occurring once. The sequenced sample was PBMCs or T cells enriched from blood (not recorded which). These receptor sequences come from a man aged 18 to 29 who had recovered from COVID-19.

This clone was detected once. The chain uses TRBV5-4 and TRBJ2-1; the D is unclear. The CDR3 runs 14 residues. The germline gives CDR1 SGHNT, CDR2 YYREEE (reference sequence). V gave up 7 bases and J gave up 0 bases, with 11 bases separating them. This chain's CDR3 is CASSLGGSYNEQFF. The CDR3 region has the DNA TGTGCCAGCTCCTTGGGCGGCTCCTACAATGAGCAGTTCTTC.

This clone occurred a few times. This sequence joins TRBV3-1 (or the pseudogene TRBV3-2) and TRBJ1-2, with TRBD1 as a possible D gene (6 bases). Germline CDR1 is LGHDT and CDR2 is YNNKEL (reference sequence). The CDR3 consists of 13 residues. V lost 4 bases and J 7 bases, leaving 13 bases between the germline ends. The CDR3 reads CASSPRQDGGYTF. CDR3 DNA sequence: TGTGCCAGCAGCCCCCGACAGGACGGTGGCTACACCTTC.

V and J are TRBV5-1 and TRBJ2-2; 9 bases line up with TRBD1. The CDR3 loop spans 15 amino acids. CDR1 and CDR2 (germline): SGHRS, YFSETQ. The J segment lost 6 bases and the V segment lost 3 bases, leaving 6 bases of the junction unmatched. DNA of the CDR3: TGCGCCAGCAGCTCAACGACAGGGGGGTCCGGGGAGCTGTTTTTT. Its translation is CASSSTTGGSGELFF.

The chain has TRBV7-8 and TRBJ2-5, with D perhaps TRBD1 (6 bases). V lost 4 bases, J lost 2 bases, and 8 bases lay in between. This CDR3 has 13 residues. CDR1 is SGHVS, CDR2 FQNEAQ, per germline. The CDR3 sequence is CASSWGRQETQYF. The CDR3 DNA sequence: TGTGCCAGCAGCTGGGGGCGACAAGAGACCCAGTACTTC.

The chain has TRBV7-9 and TRBJ1-2, with 7 bases lining up with TRBD1. Per the germline V gene, CDR1 is SEHNR and CDR2 is FQNEAQ (reference sequence). The junction had 6 bases not matched to a gene; V was cut back by 5 bases and J by 3 bases. CDR3 length: 14 residues. The CDR3 coding sequence is TGTGCCAGCAGCCAGGACAGGCGCTACTATGGCTACACCTTC. This codes for CASSQDRRYYGYTF.

The genes are TRBV28 and TRBJ2-1; 8 bases are a match to TRBD2. Trimming cost V 6 bases and J 7 bases; bases outside gene matches: 23. CDR1 and CDR2 from the germline V gene are MDHEN and SYDVKM. The CDR3 runs to 19 residues. The CDR3 sequence: CASSPGYGGEIGSSNEQFF. The DNA for the CDR3 is TGTGCCAGCAGCCCCGGGTACGGGGGGGAGATAGGGTCCTCAAATGAGCAGTTCTTC. The variable domain in full, with the rest retrieved from reference TRBV28 and TRBJ2-1, is DVKVTQSSRYLVKRTGEKVFLECVQDMDHENMFWYRQDPGLGLRLIYFSYDVKMKEKGDIPEGYSVSREKKERFSLILESASTNQTSMYLCASSPGYGGEIGSSNEQFFGPGTRLTVL.

The chain is built from TRBV11-3 and TRBJ1-5, with TRBD1 identical over 12 bases. There are 18 residues in the CDR3. V trimming: 1 base; J trimming: 5 bases; junction bases outside the gene matches: 9. Per germline, CDR1 SGHNT and CDR2 YENEEA. The CDR3 nucleotides read TGTGCCAGCAGCTTAGCCCGGGGACAGGGGGCGTCTTATCAGCCCCAGCATTTT. Encoded protein: CASSLARGQGASYQPQHF.

The gene calls are TRBV27 and TRBJ1-6, with 8 bases fitting TRBD1. With V trimmed by 5 bases and J by 8 bases, 14 bases remained unmatched. The CDR3 totals 17 residues. Looked up from germline, CDR1 is MNHEY and CDR2 is SMNVEV (reference sequence). For the CDR3, the DNA is TGTGCCAGCAGTATAGACAGGGGCCGCGGCAGGTATTCACCCCTCCACTTT. This translates into CASSIDRGRGRYSPLHF.

The V and J genes are TRBV28 and TRBJ2-7; D perhaps matches TRBD1 (6 bases). The CDR3 loop spans 15 amino acids. Germline V gene data show CDR1 as MDHEN and CDR2 as SYDVKM. The germline V and J ends were trimmed by 4 bases and 2 bases, with 15 bases remaining between them. The CDR3: CASSSPGHQAYEQYF. The CDR3 DNA reads as TGTGCCAGCAGTTCGCCGGGACACCAAGCCTACGAGCAGTACTTC.

The gene calls are TRBV6-4 and TRBJ2-3; D is possibly TRBD2 (6 bases). The V end was cut by 6 bases, the J end by 2 bases, with 15 bases between. The V gene's germline CDR1 is MRHNA and CDR2 SNTAGT. This CDR3 region has 15 residues. CDR3 sequence (DNA): TGTGCCAGCAGCGGGAGTGGGAGCTACACAGATACGCAGTATTTT. This codes for CASSGSGSYTDTQYF.

The rearrangement uses TRBV5-4 and TRBJ2-1; D is possibly TRBD1 (7 bases). Trimming cost V 10 bases and J 2 bases, with 16 bases left between them. The CDR3 sequence is 14 residues long. CDR1 SGHNT and CDR2 YYREEE come from the germline V gene (reference sequence). CDR3 residues: CAGGGQGAYNEQFF. The CDR3 bases are TGTGCCGGAGGGGGCCAGGGGGCCTACAATGAGCAGTTCTTC.

This sequence joins TRBV7-9 and TRBJ2-5; 10 positions agree with TRBD1. Germline V lookup: CDR1 SEHNR, CDR2 FQNEAQ (reference sequence). The CDR3 length is 17 residues. After removal of 1 base from V and 5 bases from J, the junction contained 10 bases not matched to a gene. The CDR3 here is CASSLVGQGKGQETQYF. In DNA form, the CDR3 reads TGTGCCAGCAGCTTAGTGGGACAGGGGAAGGGCCAGGAGACCCAGTACTTC.

The CDR3 DNA follows: TGTGCCAGCAGGGATACCGGGACAGTCACACACTATGGCTACACCTTC. It is translated as CASRDTGTVTHYGYTF. V and J are TRBV28 and TRBJ1-2; 7 bases match TRBD1. This CDR3 region has 16 residues. Germline V lookup: CDR1 MDHEN, CDR2 SYDVKM. V lost 6 bases, J lost 3 bases, and 13 bases stayed unmatched.

The chain is built from TRBV6-2 or TRBV6-3 and TRBJ2-7, with D perhaps TRBD1 (5 bases). V was clipped by 2 bases and J by 3 bases, with 17 bases between them. CDR3 length: 16 amino acids. CDR1 MNHEY and CDR2 SVGEGT come from the germline V gene. The CDR3 DNA reads TGTGCCAGCAGTTACGAGGACACAACGCCCATCTACGAGCAGTACTTC. This translates into CASSYEDTTPIYEQYF.

The J gene is TRBJ2-7, the V gene TRBV25-1, with 8 bases identical to TRBD2. V gave up 2 bases and J gave up 6 bases; unmatched junction bases: 6. Germline CDR1 reads MGHDK; CDR2 reads SYGVNS. The CDR3 length is 14 residues. Here the CDR3 reads CASSEMGLGVEQYF. The DNA for the CDR3 is TGTGCCAGCAGTGAAATGGGACTAGGGGTCGAGCAGTACTTC.

This clone showed up many times. The V and J genes are TRBV7-2 and TRBJ2-1; TRBD1 aligns across 7 bases. The CDR3 is 17 residues long. V lost 0 bases, J lost 3 bases, and 8 bases stayed unmatched. From germline, CDR1 is SGHTA and CDR2 FQGNSA. The CDR3 spells CASSLALDRAYYNEQFF. The CDR3 DNA is TGTGCCAGCAGCTTAGCGCTAGACAGGGCTTACTACAATGAGCAGTTCTTC.